The 5 T cell receptor beta chains given below trace back to one sample, sequenced in a study of blood T cell repertoires in COVID-19. Measured with immunoSEQ multiplex PCR; TCRdb has only the in-frame clones, and not every one. Of about 120,000 clones detected, roughly 90% appear once; the ten largest clones hold 3.8%. The specimen sequenced was peripheral blood. These receptors were collected from an older woman with COVID-19, enrolled during active disease.

This chain's CDR3 is CASSYVGDEQYF. The CDR3 DNA reads as TGTGCCAGCAGTTATGTAGGGGACGAGCAGTACTTC. The genes are TRBV6-2 or TRBV6-3 and TRBJ2-7; tentative D call: TRBD1 (5 bases). Germline lookup yields CDR1 MNHEY and CDR2 SVGEGT. The V gene lost 3 bases and the J gene lost 5 bases, with 8 bases spanning the gap. CDR3 length equals 12 residues.

This sequence joins TRBV13 and TRBJ1-2, with D uncertain. CDR1 and CDR2 (germline): PRHDT, FYEKMQ (reference sequence). The V end lost 7 bases, the J end lost 4 bases, and 13 bases lay between the germline ends. The CDR3 length is 13 residues. CDR3 region: CASTSARVYGYTF. The CDR3 DNA is TGTGCCAGCACTTCTGCTCGGGTCTATGGCTACACCTTC.

The chain has TRBV4-1 and TRBJ2-1; 7 bases agree with TRBD1. CDR3 size: 14 residues. Trimming cost V 2 bases and J 5 bases; bases outside gene matches: 3. CDR1 and CDR2 from the germline V gene are MGHRA and YSYEKL. This CDR3 is CASSQLGGNNEQFF. The CDR3 DNA reads as TGCGCCAGCAGCCAATTAGGGGGCAACAATGAGCAGTTCTTC.

This chain's CDR3 is CASRQVNNQPQHF. DNA for the CDR3: TGTGCCAGCAGACAGGTGAACAATCAGCCCCAGCATTTT. V gene TRBV6-5 combines with J gene TRBJ1-5, with a possible D match to TRBD1 (5 bases). Trimming stripped 6 bases from V and 3 bases from J, with 9 bases between. The CDR3 extends over 13 amino acids. Germline-derived CDR1 and CDR2 are MNHEY and SVGAGI.

This chain joins TRBV19 and TRBJ2-7; D perhaps matches TRBD1 (6 bases). V dropped 8 bases and J dropped 3 bases, with 8 bases sitting between them. The CDR3 totals 11 residues. Germline loops: CDR1 LNHDA, CDR2 SQIVND (reference sequence). Here the CDR3 DNA reads TGTGCCAGTTCGGACAGCTACGAGCAGTACTTC. Translated, it gives CASSDSYEQYF.